The table lists the clone carrying this T cell receptor beta chain with a few counts. Its cognate antigen is unknown. Time point meaning: patch test 3, about 24 weeks after DPC sensitization. Noted treatment: therapeutic diphenylcyclopropenone sensitization with weekly scalp DPC. Blood sampling preceded each patch test application. In TCRdb, the RACE reads were re-called with MiXCR into one record per CDR3 protein. The sample contains 90,000 to 110,000 distinct CDR3 sequences, under 35% of which appear only once. This record belongs to a study of human T cells and chemical hapten exposure. Germline CDR1 and CDR2: SQVTM and ANQGSEA. Trimming removed 4 bases at V and 2 bases at J, with 10 bases between. This CDR3 has 13 amino acids. General study points: It was expanded TCRs that formed significantly more large CDR3 similarity clusters than controls did.

This specimen was whole blood, taken in connection with sensitization to the hapten diphenylcyclopropenone (DPC). This TCR was recovered from a man between 35 and 55 years old with alopecia areata. Some clones in this sample may be carry-over from other donors' samples. The V and J genes are TRBV29-1 and TRBJ2-3, with D unclear. CDR3 residues: CSVAVIITDTQYF. The CDR3, as DNA: TGCAGCGTTGCGGTAATAATCACAGATACGCAGTATTTT.